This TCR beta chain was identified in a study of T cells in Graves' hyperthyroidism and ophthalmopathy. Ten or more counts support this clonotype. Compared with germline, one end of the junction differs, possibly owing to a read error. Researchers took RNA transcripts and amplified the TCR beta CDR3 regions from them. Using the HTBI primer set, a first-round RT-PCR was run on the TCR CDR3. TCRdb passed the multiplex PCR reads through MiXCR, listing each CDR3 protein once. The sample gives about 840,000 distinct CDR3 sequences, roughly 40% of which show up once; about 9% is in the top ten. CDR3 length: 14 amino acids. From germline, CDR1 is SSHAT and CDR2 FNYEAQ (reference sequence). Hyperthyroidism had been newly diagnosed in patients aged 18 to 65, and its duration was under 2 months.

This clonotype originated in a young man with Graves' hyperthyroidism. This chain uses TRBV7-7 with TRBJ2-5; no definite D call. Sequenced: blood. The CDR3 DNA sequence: TGTGCTAGCAGCTTAGAATCAAGTTCTGAGACCCAGTACTTC. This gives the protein CASSLESSSETQYF.